This T cell receptor (beta chain) was documented in a study of CD8 T cells in ankylosing spondylitis. Broader study findings: It was reported that disease-linked clones were significantly enriched in matched ankylosing spondylitis synovial fluid. Seemingly distinctive of ankylosing spondylitis blood was a TCR beta motif formed by eight highly homologous variants. With a CD8+ phenotype, disease-linked clones were relatively rare in peripheral blood.

Quantitative 5'-RACE was performed with molecular barcodes, and it yielded the TCR beta libraries. TCRdb re-called the 5' RACE reads with MiXCR, one entry per CDR3 protein. The sample yields around 150,000 distinct CDR3 sequences, approximately 48% seen once. This clonotype has only a few counts. The antigen is unknown. Germline V lookup: CDR1 SGHTA, CDR2 FQGNSA. This CDR3 comprises 15 residues. V shed 3 bases and J shed 16 bases, with 25 bases lying between them. The rearrangement links TRBV7-2 to TRBJ2-1; perhaps TRBD2 as D (5 bases). The receptor comes from a male donor with ankylosing spondylitis. Sequencing input: synovial fluid, either unsorted or a sorted T cell fraction (not recorded which). The CDR3 nucleotides read TGTGCCAGCAGCTTTGAGACGGGCAGCGGAGTTGGCGATTTCTTC. Amino acids: CASSFETGSGVGDFF.